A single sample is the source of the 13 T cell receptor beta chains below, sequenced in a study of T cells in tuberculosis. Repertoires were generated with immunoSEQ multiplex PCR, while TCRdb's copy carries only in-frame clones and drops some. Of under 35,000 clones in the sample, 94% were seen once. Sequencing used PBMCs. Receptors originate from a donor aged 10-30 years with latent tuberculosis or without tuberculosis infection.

The CDR3 bases are TGCAGCGTTTCGGGCCGACAGGGGAAAGGATATACTGAAGCTTTCTTT. Translating gives CSVSGRQGKGYTEAFF. The V gene is TRBV29-1, the J gene TRBJ1-1; 8 bases are a match to TRBD1. The CDR3 covers 16 residues. Germline assignment: CDR1 SQVTM and CDR2 ANQGSEA. V trimming: 5 bases; J trimming: 5 bases; junction bases outside the gene matches: 16.

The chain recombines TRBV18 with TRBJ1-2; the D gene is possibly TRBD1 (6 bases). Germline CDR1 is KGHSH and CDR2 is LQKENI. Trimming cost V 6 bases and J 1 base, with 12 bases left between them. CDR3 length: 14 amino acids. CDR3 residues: CASSRTDLNYGYTF. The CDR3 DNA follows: TGTGCCAGCTCGCGGACAGACCTTAACTATGGCTACACCTTC.

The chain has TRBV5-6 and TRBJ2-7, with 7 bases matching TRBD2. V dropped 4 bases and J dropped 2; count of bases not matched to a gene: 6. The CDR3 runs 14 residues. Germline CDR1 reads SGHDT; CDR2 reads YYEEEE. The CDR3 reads CASSGRGTPYEQYF. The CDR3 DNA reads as TGTGCCAGCAGCGGGCGGGGGACTCCCTACGAGCAGTACTTC.

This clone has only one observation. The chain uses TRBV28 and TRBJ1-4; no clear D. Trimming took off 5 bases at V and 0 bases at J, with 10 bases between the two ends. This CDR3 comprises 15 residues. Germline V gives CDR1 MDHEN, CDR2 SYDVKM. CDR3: CASSGRGTTNEKLFF. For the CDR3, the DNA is TGTGCCAGCAGTGGTCGGGGAACAACTAATGAAAAACTGTTTTTT. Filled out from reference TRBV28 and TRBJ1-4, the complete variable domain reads DVKVTQSSRYLVKRTGEKVFLECVQDMDHENMFWYRQDPGLGLRLIYFSYDVKMKEKGDIPEGYSVSREKKERFSLILESASTNQTSMYLCASSGRGTTNEKLFFGSGTQLSVL.

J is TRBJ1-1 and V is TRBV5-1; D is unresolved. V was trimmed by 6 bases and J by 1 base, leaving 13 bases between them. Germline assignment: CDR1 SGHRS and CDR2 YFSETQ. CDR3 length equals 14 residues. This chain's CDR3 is CASTLGRGNTEAFF. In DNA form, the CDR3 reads TGCGCCAGCACCCTAGGACGGGGGAACACTGAAGCTTTCTTT.

The CDR3 bases are TGTGCCAGCTCACCAGGTCTGGGCTACTATGGCTACACCTTC. This sequence encodes CASSPGLGYYGYTF. The chain uses TRBV18 and TRBJ1-2; unclear D gene. Germline CDR1 reads KGHSH; CDR2 reads LQKENI. This CDR3 contains 14 residues. V shed 2 bases and J shed 3 bases, with 10 bases lying between them.

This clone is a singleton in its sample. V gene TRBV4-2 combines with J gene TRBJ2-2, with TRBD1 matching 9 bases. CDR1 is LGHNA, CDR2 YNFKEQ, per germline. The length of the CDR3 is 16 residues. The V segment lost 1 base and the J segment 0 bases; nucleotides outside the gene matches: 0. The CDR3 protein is CASSQGQGANTGELFF. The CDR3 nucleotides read TGTGCCAGCAGCCAAGGACAGGGGGCGAACACCGGGGAGCTGTTTTTT.

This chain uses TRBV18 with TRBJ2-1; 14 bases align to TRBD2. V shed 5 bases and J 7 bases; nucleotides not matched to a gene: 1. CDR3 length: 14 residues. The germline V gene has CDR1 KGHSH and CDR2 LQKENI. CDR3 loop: CASSGTSGRNEQFF. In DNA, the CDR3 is TGTGCCAGCTCAGGGACTAGCGGGAGAAATGAGCAGTTCTTC.

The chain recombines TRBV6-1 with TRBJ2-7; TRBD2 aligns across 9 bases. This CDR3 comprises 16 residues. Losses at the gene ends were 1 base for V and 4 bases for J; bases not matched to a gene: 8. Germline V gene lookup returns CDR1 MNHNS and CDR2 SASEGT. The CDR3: CASSEGAGGAMYEQYF. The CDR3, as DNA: TGTGCCAGCAGTGAAGGAGCGGGGGGCGCAATGTACGAGCAGTACTTC.

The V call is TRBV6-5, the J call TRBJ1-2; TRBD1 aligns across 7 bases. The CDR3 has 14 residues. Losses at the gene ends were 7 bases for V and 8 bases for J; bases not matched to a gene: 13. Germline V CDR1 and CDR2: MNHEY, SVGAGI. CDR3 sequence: CASTPVYRGHGYTF. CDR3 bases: TGTGCCAGCACCCCTGTATATAGGGGGCACGGCTACACCTTC.

DNA of the CDR3: TGTGCCAGCAGAGGACACCTCTTAGAGCAGTACTTC. The encoded protein is CASRGHLLEQYF. The chain has TRBV2 and TRBJ2-7; weak D call: TRBD1 (5 bases). CDR1 is SNHLY, CDR2 FYNNEI, per germline. V was pared by 6 bases and J by 7 bases, with 13 bases between. CDR3 length equals 12 residues.

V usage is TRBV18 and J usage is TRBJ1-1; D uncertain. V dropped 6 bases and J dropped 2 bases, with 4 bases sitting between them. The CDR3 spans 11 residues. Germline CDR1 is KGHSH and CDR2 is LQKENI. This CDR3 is CASSLNTEAFF. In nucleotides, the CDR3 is TGTGCCAGCTCCCTTAACACTGAAGCTTTCTTT.

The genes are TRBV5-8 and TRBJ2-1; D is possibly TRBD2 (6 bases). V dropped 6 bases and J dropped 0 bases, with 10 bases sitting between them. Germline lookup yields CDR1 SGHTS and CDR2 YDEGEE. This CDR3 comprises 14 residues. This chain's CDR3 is CASTRTNSYNEQFF. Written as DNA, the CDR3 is TGTGCCAGCACCCGGACTAACTCCTACAATGAGCAGTTCTTC.